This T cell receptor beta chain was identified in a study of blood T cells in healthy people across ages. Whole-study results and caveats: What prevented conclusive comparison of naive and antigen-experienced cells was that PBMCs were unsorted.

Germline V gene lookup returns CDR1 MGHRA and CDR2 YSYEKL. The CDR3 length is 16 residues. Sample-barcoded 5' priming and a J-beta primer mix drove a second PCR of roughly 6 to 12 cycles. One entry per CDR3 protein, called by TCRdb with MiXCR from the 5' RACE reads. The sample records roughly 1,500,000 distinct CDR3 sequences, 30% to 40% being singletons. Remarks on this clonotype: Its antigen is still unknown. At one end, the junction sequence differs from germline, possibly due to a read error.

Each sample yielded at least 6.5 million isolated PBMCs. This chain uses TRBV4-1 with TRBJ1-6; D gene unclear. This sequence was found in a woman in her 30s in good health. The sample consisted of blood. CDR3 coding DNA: TGCACCAGCAGCCAAGAATCCGGCCTACAAAATTCACCCCTCCACTTT. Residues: CTSSQESGLQNSPLHF.